This T cell receptor (beta chain) was observed in a study of T-cell memory formation after mild COVID-19. Background on the study: TCR clustering was largely donor specific. Study conclusions and caveats: Contracting clones, day 15 to 85, had balanced CD4/CD8, and later expanders favored CD4+. Memory from before infection featured some responding clones, which suggests cross-reactive memory joined.

This clonotype was detected only a few times. Its specificity is not known. The authors produced TCR alpha and TCR beta cDNA libraries with sample barcodes and UMIs by 5'RACE using constant-segment primers. TCRdb independently ran MiXCR on the 5' RACE reads; one entry per CDR3 protein. This sample carries approximately 340,000 distinct CDR3 sequences, 10% to 15% of them seen once, and the ten largest clones take around a fifth. The length of the CDR3 is 17 residues. With 4 bases removed from V and 2 bases from J, the gap between germline ends came to 20 bases. CDR1 is SGHTA, CDR2 FQGNSA, per germline.

V and J are TRBV7-2 and TRBJ1-2, with TRBD1 as a possible D gene (6 bases). The sample consisted of PBMCs or a T cell subset sorted from them (not recorded which). The receptor was isolated from a man aged 18 to 29 who had mild COVID-19 (a few samples of this study predate the infection). Cell type and time point are not known. The CDR3 is CASSSLEGGPQNYGYTF. The CDR3 region has the DNA TGTGCCAGCAGCTCACTGGAGGGGGGACCACAGAACTATGGCTACACCTTC.